This TCR beta chain is from a study of control samples from healthy donors and cancer patients (dated by TCRdb to 2020 to 2022). Receptor libraries were prepared by the immunoSEQ multiplex PCR assay. The source is immuneACCESS, and TCRdb retained only in-frame sequences with V and J called. Part of the clones is not carried over; for the studies checked, unresolved V genes explain less than half of this, and the remainder is unexplained. Recorded for this sample are about 39,000 clones; 65% to 85% of them occurred a single time. The ten biggest clones cover 20% to 25% of the sample. Of note for this clone: This receptor's antigen is unknown. Per-base quality was not reported, and no clone a single base away is much larger than it.

The germline V gene provides CDR1 ENHRY and CDR2 SYGVKD. The junction shows trimming of 0 bases on V and 7 bases on J, plus 13 bases between the germline ends. The CDR3 spans 16 residues, from the cysteine through the phenylalanine. CDR3 DNA is the only sequence kept; it has 48 bases, read in frame from the first base. The receptor comes from a woman between 55 and 75 years old with lung cancer. The V and J genes are TRBV10-3 and TRBJ1-6; the D gene is not confidently resolved. Sequences were obtained from PBMCs. The CDR3 sequence is CAISESEGSGNSPLHF. The DNA is as follows: TGTGCCATCAGTGAGTCGGAGGGCTCGGGCAATTCACCCCTCCACTTT.